The 21 T cell receptor delta chains presented below share a single source sample, sequenced in a study of gamma-delta chains in newborns, infants, children (dated by TCRdb to the late 2010s). Reads for this sample came from an Illumina MiSeq. TCRdb processed the public reads again with the CATT caller, after which rows with matching DNA were combined. The sample has roughly 14,000 delta-chain clones on record, about 7% of them singletons. Under 25% of the sample is held by the ten biggest clonotypes. Sequencing was carried out using blood. Every receptor here comes from a child who was a newborn, infant or young child, either healthy, febrile or measles-vaccinated (not recorded which).

In its sample, this clone was seen many times. Other DNA variants within this sample encode the same CDR3. The CDR3 loop reads CACDTVLGAPSSWDTRQMFF. The DNA of the CDR3 is TGTGCCTGTGACACCGTACTGGGGGCTCCTAGCTCCTGGGACACCCGACAGATGTTTTTC. The chain couples TRDV2 to TRDJ3, with 8 bases matching TRDD3. V shed 0 bases, J shed 0 bases, and the junction held 9 bases outside the gene matches. Germline CDR1 and CDR2: GEAIGNYY and EKD. The CDR3 covers 20 residues.

This clone was detected a few times. Other DNA sequences of this sample code for an identical CDR3. V and J are TRDV2 and TRDJ3; 10 bases align to TRDD3. Germline values: CDR1 GEAIGNYY, CDR2 EKD. V lost 0 bases and J lost 1; bases outside the gene matches: 11. CDR3 length: 21 residues. The CDR3 is CACDTVQVLGDESWDTRQMFF. The CDR3 DNA is TGTGCCTGTGACACCGTTCAAGTACTGGGGGATGAATCCTGGGACACCCGACAGATGTTTTTC.

Regarding this clone: The sample holds other DNA sequences that translate to the same CDR3. This chain links TRDV2 with TRDJ2; 13 bases map to TRDD3. The CDR3 loop spans 20 amino acids. CDR1 is GEAIGNYY, CDR2 EKD, per germline. V lost 3 bases, J lost 0 bases, and 12 bases stayed unmatched. CDR3 sequence: CACDPIGTGGYAALTAQLFF. DNA for the CDR3: TGTGCCTGTGACCCTATCGGTACTGGGGGATACGCAGCTTTGACAGCACAACTCTTCTTT.

Of note for this clone: This may come from a read error, since a much larger clone is one base off. The sample holds other DNA sequences that translate to the same CDR3. This chain joins TRDV2 and TRDJ3; 13 bases map to TRDD3. The CDR3 is 20 amino acids. From germline, CDR1 is GEAIGNYY and CDR2 EKD. CDR3 amino acids: CACDTVLGDTGSWDTRQMFF. The CDR3 region has the DNA TGTGCCTGTGACACCGTACTGGGGGATACGGGCTCCTGGGACACCCGCCAGATGTTTTTC.

This clone was observed a few times. J is TRDJ3 and V is TRDV2; 8 bases are shared with TRDD3. This CDR3 region has 18 residues. Germline CDR1 is GEAIGNYY and CDR2 is EKD. V lost 1 base to trimming and J lost 2 bases; unmatched junction nucleotides: 6. CDR3 protein: CACDTLLGVPWDTRQMFF. CDR3 nucleotide sequence: TGTGCCTGTGACACTCTACTGGGGGTTCCCTGGGACACCCGACAGATGTTTTTC.

This clone was seen a few times. This chain links TRDV2 with TRDJ3; 11 nucleotides match TRDD3. J was trimmed by 2 bases and V by 4 bases; bases with no gene match: 12. The CDR3 is 20 amino acids. CDR1 and CDR2 (germline): GEAIGNYY, EKD. CDR3: CACDRLSGGYLPWDTRQMFF. CDR3 bases: TGTGCCTGTGATCGCCTCTCTGGGGGATACCTGCCCTGGGACACCCGACAGATGTTTTTC.

The chain has TRDV1 and TRDJ2; 11 positions agree with TRDD3. The V gene's germline CDR1 is TSWWSYY and CDR2 QGS. The J segment lost 7 bases and the V segment lost 0 bases, leaving 7 bases of the junction unmatched. This CDR3 region has 17 residues. The DNA for the CDR3 is TGTGCTCTTGGGGAACTTTCCTACTGGGGGATAAAAGCACAACTCTTCTTT. This translates into CALGELSYWGIKAQLFF.

This clone came up a few times. Mismatch with germline at one junction end may stem from a read error. Other DNA sequences of this sample code for an identical CDR3. The chain uses TRDV2 and TRDJ3; 7 bases align to TRDD3. Germline loops: CDR1 GEAIGNYY, CDR2 EKD. This CDR3 has 16 amino acids. CDR3 residues: CACDTGGSWDTRQMFF. The CDR3, as DNA: TGTGCCTGTGACACCGGGGGATCTTGGGACACCCGCCAGATGTTTTTC.

As concerns this clone: A far larger clone is just one base off, so this is likely a read error. This CDR3 is also generated by other DNA sequences in the sample. This chain joins TRDV2 and TRDJ2; TRDD3 matches at 11 bases. This CDR3 is built from 16 residues. J was trimmed by 0 bases and V by 3 bases; bases with no gene match: 2. Germline CDR1 and CDR2: GEAIGNYY and EKD. The CDR3 protein is CACDALGDTLTAQLFF. CDR3 nucleotides: TGTGCCTGTGACGCACTGGGGGATACTTTGACAGCACAACTCTTCTTT.

This clone was counted between two and nine times. The V and J genes are TRDV2 and TRDJ2, with 7 bases matching TRDD3. Germline V CDR1 and CDR2: GEAIGNYY, EKD. CDR3 length: 14 residues. V gave up 3 bases and J gave up 4 bases; unmatched junction bases: 4. CDR3 DNA: TGTGCCTGTGACTACTACTGGGGGACAGCACAACTCTTCTTT. This gives the protein CACDYYWGTAQLFF.

This clone was observed a few times. V gene TRDV2 combines with J gene TRDJ3; the match to TRDD3 covers 10 bases. V lost 2 bases and J lost 7; bases outside the gene matches: 10. The CDR3 is 18 amino acids. The germline V gene encodes CDR1 GEAIGNYY and CDR2 EKD. CDR3 in amino acids: CACDILGDPETDTRQMFF. Here the CDR3 DNA reads TGTGCCTGTGACATACTGGGGGATCCCGAAACTGACACCCGACAGATGTTTTTC.

In this sample, this clone is medium-sized (0.01 to 0.1%). Other DNA variants within this sample encode the same CDR3. The chain links TRDV2 to TRDJ3; 11 bases agree with TRDD3. J gave up 0 bases and V 1 base, and 4 bases lay outside the gene matches. Germline values: CDR1 GEAIGNYY, CDR2 EKD. The CDR3 is 19 amino acids. Here the CDR3 reads CACDTLGDRGSWDTRQMFF. In DNA, the CDR3 is TGTGCCTGTGACACACTGGGGGATAGAGGCTCCTGGGACACCCGACAGATGTTTTTC.

This clone was seen more than once but under ten times. This chain connects TRDV2 to TRDJ3, with 10 bases fitting TRDD3. CDR1 is GEAIGNYY, CDR2 EKD, per germline. The CDR3 is 20 amino acids. The V gene end was trimmed by 2 bases and the J gene end by 0 bases; junction bases not matched to a gene: 9. DNA for the CDR3: TGTGCCTGTGACAAAGTACTGGGGGATTCTCTCTCCTGGGACACCCGACAGATGTTTTTC. This codes for CACDKVLGDSLSWDTRQMFF.

This clone was found a few times. The V and J genes are TRDV2 and TRDJ3; 7 positions match TRDD3. The CDR3 spans 22 residues. V was pared by 1 base and J by 0 bases, with 17 bases of the junction left unmatched. Germline V CDR1 and CDR2: GEAIGNYY, EKD. In DNA, the CDR3 is TGTGCCTGTGACACAATGCTGCTCTCTGGGGGTTCGAGCTCCTGGGACACCCGACAGATGTTTTTC. It yields the protein CACDTMLLSGGSSSWDTRQMFF.

This clone was counted between two and nine times. The DNA for the CDR3 is TGTGCCTGTGACCCTATACTGGGGGATAAACTCATCTTT. The encoded protein is CACDPILGDKLIF. The chain couples TRDV2 to TRDJ1; 7 bases are shared with TRDD3. Trimming cost V 3 bases and J 5 bases; bases outside gene matches: 5. CDR1 is GEAIGNYY and CDR2 is EKD in the germline V gene. The CDR3 is 13 residues long.

The sample holds a few counts of this clone. The chain carries TRDV2 and TRDJ3; 11 positions match TRDD3. The J segment lost 1 base and the V segment lost 0 bases, leaving 4 bases of the junction unmatched. The germline CDR1 and CDR2 sequences are GEAIGNYY and EKD. The CDR3 contains 19 residues. CDR3 nucleotide sequence: TGTGCCTGTGACACCGGCTGGGGGATACAATCCTGGGACACCCGACAGATGTTTTTC. Protein sequence: CACDTGWGIQSWDTRQMFF.

A remark on this clone: This specimen includes other DNA sequences encoding the same CDR3. The chain joins TRDV2 to TRDJ3; TRDD3 agrees at 8 bases. Germline lookup yields CDR1 GEAIGNYY and CDR2 EKD. J gave up 0 bases and V 0 bases, and 9 bases lay outside the gene matches. This CDR3 contains 20 residues. The CDR3 reads CACDTAGGGSISWDTRQMFF. The CDR3 DNA follows: TGTGCCTGTGACACCGCGGGTGGGGGATCCATCTCCTGGGACACCCGACAGATGTTTTTC.

This clone is labeled as medium-sized. Other DNA sequences in this specimen translate into the identical CDR3. V is TRDV2 and J is TRDJ1, with 10 bases that match TRDD3. The V segment lost 0 bases and the J segment 2 bases; nucleotides outside the gene matches: 2. CDR1 GEAIGNYY and CDR2 EKD come from the germline V gene. The CDR3 runs to 15 residues. DNA for the CDR3: TGTGCCTGTGACACCTTACTGGGGGATACCGATAAACTCATCTTT. It encodes CACDTLLGDTDKLIF.

The rearrangement uses TRDV2 and TRDJ3; 10 bases fit TRDD3. The germline V gene has CDR1 GEAIGNYY and CDR2 EKD. CDR3 length: 19 amino acids. The ends lost 0 bases at V and 0 bases at J; junction bases unmatched: 4. The CDR3 protein is CACDTKGGIRSWDTRQMFF. The CDR3 nucleotides read TGTGCCTGTGACACCAAAGGGGGGATACGCTCCTGGGACACCCGACAGATGTTTTTC.

This clone was found a few times. With a much larger clone just one base away, this may be a read error. The sample carries other DNA sequences with the same CDR3. The chain joins TRDV2 to TRDJ2; 7 nucleotides match TRDD3. Germline V lookup: CDR1 GEAIGNYY, CDR2 EKD. The ends lost 1 base at V and 2 bases at J; junction bases unmatched: 3. This CDR3 comprises 15 residues. The CDR3 sequence: CACDTGGALTAQLFF. In nucleotides, the CDR3 is TGTGCCTGTGACACTGGGGGAGCCTTGACAGCACAACTCTTCTTT.

This clone was seen at least ten times. A much larger clone is a single base away; this may be a read error. The chain recombines TRDV2 with TRDJ2; TRDD3 matches 11 bases. CDR1 is GEAIGNYY and CDR2 is EKD in the germline V gene. J was trimmed by 4 bases and V by 3 bases; bases with no gene match: 3. The CDR3 consists of 15 residues. The CDR3 region is CACDVLGDKTAQLFF. CDR3 DNA: TGTGCCTGTGACGTACTGGGGGATAAGACAGCACAACTCTTCTTT.